This entry features one TCR beta chain sequence. Its specificity is unknown. Using immunoSEQ multiplex PCR, the repertoire was profiled, and TCRdb retains in-frame clones only, with some absent. The sample lists approximately 31,000 clones, about 86% occurring once. This specimen comes from a study of a mutant IDH1 vaccine in newly diagnosed glioma. Whole-study context: Either 4-6 weeks after radiotherapy alone or alongside temozolomide, vaccination was begun.

Time point described: week 47, end of study. What each vaccine dose contained was 300 ug of mutant IDH1 20-mer peptide, accompanied by topical imiquimod. There were new WHO grade 3 or 4 astrocytomas in the donors, and these were IDH1-mutant and ATRX-lost. The CDR3 is made up of 15 amino acids. V gave up 0 bases and J gave up 0 bases, with 10 bases separating them. The germline V gene has CDR1 SGHTS and CDR2 YDEGEE. This specimen was PBMCs, taken from a glioma patient whose treatment included an IDH1 peptide vaccine. The chain links TRBV5-8 to TRBJ2-7; D is possibly TRBD2 (5 bases). The sequence was obtained from a man under 40 with glioma. The CDR3 DNA reads TGTGCCAGCAGCTTGGGGACTTTCAGCTCCTACGAGCAGTACTTC. Protein sequence: CASSLGTFSSYEQYF.